The clone carrying this T cell receptor beta chain was seen more than once but under ten times. Those enrolled, adults aged roughly 18 to 89 years, came from about two dozen US areas. The sample belongs to a study of blood T cell repertoires in COVID-19. The junction had 7 bases not matched to a gene; V was cut back by 1 base and J by 4 bases. The V gene's germline CDR1 is SEHNR and CDR2 FQNEAQ (reference sequence). CDR3 length: 15 amino acids. In the original processing: Nucleated cell number was recorded as an estimate derived from reference gene primer amplification. The assay was immunoSEQ multiplex PCR, and TCRdb's table has in-frame clones only and misses some. Clone size and V and J calls were adopted from that table, with D and trimming inferred from the DNA. The table includes around 200,000 clones, over 75% detected once.

The sample comprised PBMCs or T cells enriched from blood (not recorded which). V usage is TRBV7-9 and J usage is TRBJ2-7, with 7 bases lining up with TRBD2. This receptor was obtained from a young woman who had recovered from COVID-19. CDR3 residues: CASSLDEGLSYEQYF. The DNA of the CDR3 is TGTGCCAGCAGCTTAGACGAGGGACTAAGTTACGAGCAGTACTTC.